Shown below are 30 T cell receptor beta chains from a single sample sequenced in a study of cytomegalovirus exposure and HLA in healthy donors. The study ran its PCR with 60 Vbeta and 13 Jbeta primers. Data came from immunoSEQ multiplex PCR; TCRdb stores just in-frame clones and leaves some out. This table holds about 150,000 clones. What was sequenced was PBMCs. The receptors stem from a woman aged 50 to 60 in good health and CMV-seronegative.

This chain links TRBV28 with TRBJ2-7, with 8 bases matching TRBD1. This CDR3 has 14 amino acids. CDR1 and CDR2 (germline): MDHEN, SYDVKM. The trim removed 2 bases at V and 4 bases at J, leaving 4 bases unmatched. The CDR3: CASSLVRGPYEQYF. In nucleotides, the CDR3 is TGTGCCAGCAGTTTAGTCAGGGGGCCGTACGAGCAGTACTTC. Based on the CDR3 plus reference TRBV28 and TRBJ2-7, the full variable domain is DVKVTQSSRYLVKRTGEKVFLECVQDMDHENMFWYRQDPGLGLRLIYFSYDVKMKEKGDIPEGYSVSREKKERFSLILESASTNQTSMYLCASSLVRGPYEQYFGPGTRLTVT.

CDR3 loop: CAWSPKETQYF. As DNA, the CDR3 is TGTGCCTGGAGTCCCAAAGAGACCCAGTACTTC. J is TRBJ2-5 and V is TRBV30; no definite D call. This CDR3 spans 11 amino acids. The V end lost 2 bases, the J end lost 3 bases, and 4 bases lay between the germline ends. Germline CDR1 is GTSNPN and CDR2 is SVGIG (reference sequence). Filled out from reference TRBV30 and TRBJ2-5, the complete variable domain reads SQTIHQWPATLVQPVGSPLSLECTVEGTSNPNLYWYRQAAGRGLQLLFYSVGIGQISSEVPQNLSASRPQDRQFILSSKKLLLSDSGFYLCAWSPKETQYFGPGTRLLVL.

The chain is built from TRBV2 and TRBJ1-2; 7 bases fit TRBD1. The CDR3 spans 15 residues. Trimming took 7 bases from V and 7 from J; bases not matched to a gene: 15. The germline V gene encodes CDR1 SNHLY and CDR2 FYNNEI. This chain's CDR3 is CASIPLERGLGGYTF. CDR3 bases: TGTGCCAGCATTCCGCTGGAGAGGGGGCTAGGTGGCTACACCTTC.

The CDR3 region is CASAKEDDPYF. Here the CDR3 DNA reads TGTGCCAGCGCCAAGGAGGACGACCCATACTTC. The chain is built from TRBV6-5 and TRBJ2-7; D perhaps matches TRBD2 (5 bases). Between the trimmed V and J ends, which lost 8 bases and 13 bases, there was a span of 18 bases. Germline CDR1 MNHEY, CDR2 SVGAGI. The CDR3 spans 11 residues.

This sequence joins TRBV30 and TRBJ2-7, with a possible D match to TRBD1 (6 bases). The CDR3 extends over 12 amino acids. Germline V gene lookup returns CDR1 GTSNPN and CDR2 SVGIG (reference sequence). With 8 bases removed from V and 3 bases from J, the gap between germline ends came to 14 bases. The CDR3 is CALGGPLYEQYF. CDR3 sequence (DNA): TGTGCCCTAGGGGGTCCCCTCTACGAGCAGTACTTC.

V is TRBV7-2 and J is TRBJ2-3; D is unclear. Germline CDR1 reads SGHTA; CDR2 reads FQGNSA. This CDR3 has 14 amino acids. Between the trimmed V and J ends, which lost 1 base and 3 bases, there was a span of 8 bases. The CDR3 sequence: CASSLVFGTDTQYF. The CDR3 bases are TGTGCCAGCAGCTTAGTCTTCGGGACAGATACGCAGTATTTT.

The CDR3 reads CASSPATANNEQFF. The CDR3 nucleotides are TGTGCCAGCTCACCGGCGACAGCTAACAATGAGCAGTTCTTC. This chain uses TRBV18 with TRBJ2-1; tentatively, D is TRBD1 (5 bases). Germline values: CDR1 KGHSH, CDR2 LQKENI. V was cut by 3 bases and J by 5 bases, with 11 bases left in between. This CDR3 is built from 14 residues.

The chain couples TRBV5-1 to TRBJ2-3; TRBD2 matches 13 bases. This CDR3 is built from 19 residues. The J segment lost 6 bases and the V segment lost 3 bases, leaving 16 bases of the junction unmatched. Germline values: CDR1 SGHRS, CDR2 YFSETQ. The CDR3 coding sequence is TGCGCCAGCAGCTCGCCTCCGGGACTAGCGGGGTCCTTTGGCGATACGCAGTATTTT. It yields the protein CASSSPPGLAGSFGDTQYF.

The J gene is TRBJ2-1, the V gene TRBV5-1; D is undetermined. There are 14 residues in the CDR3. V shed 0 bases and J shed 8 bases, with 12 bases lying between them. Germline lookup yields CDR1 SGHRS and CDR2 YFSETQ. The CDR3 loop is CASSLAQTADEQFF. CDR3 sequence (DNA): TGCGCCAGCAGCTTGGCCCAGACGGCGGATGAGCAGTTCTTC.

The CDR3 here is CASSLTGSYEQYF. The CDR3 coding sequence is TGTGCCAGCTCACTAACAGGCTCCTACGAGCAGTACTTC. The chain carries TRBV18 and TRBJ2-7; a possible D gene is TRBD1 (5 bases). The CDR3 is 13 amino acids. Germline V CDR1 and CDR2: KGHSH, LQKENI. The V gene lost 4 bases and the J gene lost 0 bases, with 7 bases spanning the gap.

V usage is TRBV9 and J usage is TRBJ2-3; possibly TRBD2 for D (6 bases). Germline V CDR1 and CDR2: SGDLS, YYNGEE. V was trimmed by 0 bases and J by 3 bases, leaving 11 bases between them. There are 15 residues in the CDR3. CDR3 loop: CASSVGRGITDTQYF. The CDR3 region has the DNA TGTGCCAGCAGCGTAGGTCGGGGGATTACAGATACGCAGTATTTT.

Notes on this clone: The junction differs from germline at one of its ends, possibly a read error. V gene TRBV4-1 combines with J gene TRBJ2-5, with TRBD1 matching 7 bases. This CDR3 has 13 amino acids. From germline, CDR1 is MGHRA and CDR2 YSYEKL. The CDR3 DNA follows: TGTGCCAGCAGCCAGAACAGGGGAGAGACCCAGTACTTC. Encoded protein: CASSQNRGETQYF.

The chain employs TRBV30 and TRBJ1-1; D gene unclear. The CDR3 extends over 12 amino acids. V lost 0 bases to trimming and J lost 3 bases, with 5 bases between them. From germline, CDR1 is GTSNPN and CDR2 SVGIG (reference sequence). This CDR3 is CAWSVQDTEAFF. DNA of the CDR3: TGTGCCTGGAGTGTACAAGACACTGAAGCTTTCTTT.

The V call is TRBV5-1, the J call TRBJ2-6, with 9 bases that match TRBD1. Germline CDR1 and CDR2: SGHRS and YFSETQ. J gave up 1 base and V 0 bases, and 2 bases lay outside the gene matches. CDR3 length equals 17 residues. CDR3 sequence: CASSLGDRESGANVLTF. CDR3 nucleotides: TGCGCCAGCAGCTTGGGGGACAGGGAATCTGGGGCCAACGTCCTGACTTTC. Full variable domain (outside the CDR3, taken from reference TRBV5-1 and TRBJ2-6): KAGVTQTPRYLIKTRGQQVTLSCSPISGHRSVSWYQQTPGQGLQFLFEYFSETQRNKGNFPGRFSGRQFSNSRSEMNVSTLELGDSALYLCASSLGDRESGANVLTFGAGSRLTVL.

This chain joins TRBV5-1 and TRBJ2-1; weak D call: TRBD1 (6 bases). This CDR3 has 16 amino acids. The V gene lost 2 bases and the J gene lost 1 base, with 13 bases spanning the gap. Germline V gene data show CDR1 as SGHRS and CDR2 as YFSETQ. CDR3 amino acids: CASSLTPGQSYNEQFF. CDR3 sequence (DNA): TGCGCCAGCAGCTTAACCCCGGGACAATCCTACAATGAGCAGTTCTTC.

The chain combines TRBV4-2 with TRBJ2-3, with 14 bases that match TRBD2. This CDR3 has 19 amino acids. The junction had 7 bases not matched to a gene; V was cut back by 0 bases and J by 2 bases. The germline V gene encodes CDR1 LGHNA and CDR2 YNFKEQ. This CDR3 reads CASSQDRPTSGGATDTQYF. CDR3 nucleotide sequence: TGTGCCAGCAGCCAAGACAGGCCGACTAGCGGGGGGGCCACAGATACGCAGTATTTT.

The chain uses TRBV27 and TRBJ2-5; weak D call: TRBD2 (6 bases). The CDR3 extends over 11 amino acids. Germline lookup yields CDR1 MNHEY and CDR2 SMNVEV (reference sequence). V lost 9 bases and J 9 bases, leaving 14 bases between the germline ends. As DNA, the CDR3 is TGTGCCAGTTTCGACGGGGGTGCCCAGTACTTC. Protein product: CASFDGGAQYF.

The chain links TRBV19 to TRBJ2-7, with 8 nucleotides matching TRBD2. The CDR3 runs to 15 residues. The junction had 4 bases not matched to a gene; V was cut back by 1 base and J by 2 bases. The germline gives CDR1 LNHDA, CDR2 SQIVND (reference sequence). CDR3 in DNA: TGTGCCAGTAGTATAGGACCGGGAGGGCCCTACGAGCAGTACTTC. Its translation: CASSIGPGGPYEQYF.

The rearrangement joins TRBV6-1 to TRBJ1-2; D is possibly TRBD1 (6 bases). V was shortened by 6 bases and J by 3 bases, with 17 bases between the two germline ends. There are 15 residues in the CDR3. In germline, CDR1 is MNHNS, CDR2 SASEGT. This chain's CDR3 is CASRHAGGRDYGYTF. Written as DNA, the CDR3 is TGTGCCAGCAGACACGCCGGGGGGCGGGACTATGGCTACACCTTC.

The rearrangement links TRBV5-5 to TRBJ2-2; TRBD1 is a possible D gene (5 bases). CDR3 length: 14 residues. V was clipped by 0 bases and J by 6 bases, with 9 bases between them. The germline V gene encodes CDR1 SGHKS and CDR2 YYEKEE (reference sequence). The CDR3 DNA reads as TGTGCCAGCAGCTTGGGGGTGGGGCCCGGGGAGCTGTTTTTT. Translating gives CASSLGVGPGELFF.

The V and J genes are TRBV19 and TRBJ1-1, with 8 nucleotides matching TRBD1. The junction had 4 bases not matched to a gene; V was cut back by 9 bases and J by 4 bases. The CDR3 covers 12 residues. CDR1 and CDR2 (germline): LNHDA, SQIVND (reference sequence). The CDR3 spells CASTTGGTEAFF. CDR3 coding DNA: TGTGCCAGCACTACAGGGGGCACTGAAGCTTTCTTT.

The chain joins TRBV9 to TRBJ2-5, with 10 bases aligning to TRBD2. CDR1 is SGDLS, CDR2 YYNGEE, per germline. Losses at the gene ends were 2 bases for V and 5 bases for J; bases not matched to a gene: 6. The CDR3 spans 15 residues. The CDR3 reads CASSVSGGGEETQYF. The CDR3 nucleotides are TGTGCCAGCAGCGTGAGCGGGGGGGGCGAGGAGACCCAGTACTTC.

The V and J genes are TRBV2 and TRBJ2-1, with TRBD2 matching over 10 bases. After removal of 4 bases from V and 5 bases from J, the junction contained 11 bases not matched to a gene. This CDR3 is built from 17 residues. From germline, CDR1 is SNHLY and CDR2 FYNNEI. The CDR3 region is CASSGVASGSRHNEQFF. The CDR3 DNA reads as TGTGCCAGCAGTGGGGTGGCTAGCGGGAGTCGACACAATGAGCAGTTCTTC. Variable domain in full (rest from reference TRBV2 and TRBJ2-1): EPEVTQTPSHQVTQMGQEVILRCVPISNHLYFYWYRQILGQKVEFLVSFYNNEISEKSEIFDDQFSVERPDGSNFTLKIRSTKLEDSAMYFCASSGVASGSRHNEQFFGPGTRLTVL.

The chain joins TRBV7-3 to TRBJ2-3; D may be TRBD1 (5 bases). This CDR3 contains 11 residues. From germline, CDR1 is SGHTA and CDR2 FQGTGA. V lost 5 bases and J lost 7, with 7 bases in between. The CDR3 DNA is TGTGCCAGCAGCCCAGGGAATACGCAGTATTTT. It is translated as CASSPGNTQYF.

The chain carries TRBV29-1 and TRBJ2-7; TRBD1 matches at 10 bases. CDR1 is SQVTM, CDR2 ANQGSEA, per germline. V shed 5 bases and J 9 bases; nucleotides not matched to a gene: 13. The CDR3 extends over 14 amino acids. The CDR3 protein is CSVFGGGQGVGQYF. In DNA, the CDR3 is TGCAGCGTTTTTGGGGGCGGACAGGGGGTCGGGCAGTACTTC.

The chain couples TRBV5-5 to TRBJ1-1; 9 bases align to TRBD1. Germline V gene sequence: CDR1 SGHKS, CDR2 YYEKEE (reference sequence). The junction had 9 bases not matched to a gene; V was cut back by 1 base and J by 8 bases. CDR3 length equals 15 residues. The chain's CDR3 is CASSLLPGQGIEAFF. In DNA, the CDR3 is TGTGCCAGCAGCTTGTTGCCGGGACAGGGTATAGAAGCTTTCTTT.

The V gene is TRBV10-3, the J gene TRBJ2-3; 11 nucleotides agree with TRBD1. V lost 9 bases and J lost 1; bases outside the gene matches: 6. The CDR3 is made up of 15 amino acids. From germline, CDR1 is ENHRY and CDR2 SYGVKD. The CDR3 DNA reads TGTGCCATATCGGACAGGGGGCTAGGCACAGATACGCAGTATTTT. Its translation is CAISDRGLGTDTQYF.

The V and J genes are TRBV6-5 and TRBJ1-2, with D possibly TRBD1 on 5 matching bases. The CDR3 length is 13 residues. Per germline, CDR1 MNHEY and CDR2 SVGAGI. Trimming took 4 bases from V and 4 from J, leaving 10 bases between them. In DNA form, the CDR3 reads TGTGCCAGCAGTTTCAGGGTGGGCTATGGCTACACCTTC. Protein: CASSFRVGYGYTF.

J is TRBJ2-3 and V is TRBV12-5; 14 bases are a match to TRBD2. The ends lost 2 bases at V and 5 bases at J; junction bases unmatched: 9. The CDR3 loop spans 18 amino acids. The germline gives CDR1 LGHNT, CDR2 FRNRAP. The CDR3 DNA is TGTGCTAGTGGTTTGCCCCGACTAGCGGGGGGGCAGGGAGATACGCAGTATTTT. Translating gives CASGLPRLAGGQGDTQYF.

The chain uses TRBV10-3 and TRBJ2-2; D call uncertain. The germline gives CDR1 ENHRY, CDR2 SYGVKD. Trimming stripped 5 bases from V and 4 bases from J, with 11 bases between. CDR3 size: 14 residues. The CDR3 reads CAISTETRTGELFF. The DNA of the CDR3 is TGTGCCATCAGTACAGAAACTCGCACCGGGGAGCTGTTTTTT.